The 2 T cell receptor beta chains below were found in one sample sequenced in a study of identical twins. TCRdb re-derived calls from the 5' RACE reads in MiXCR, one entry per CDR3 protein. This table has around 280,000 distinct CDR3 sequences, 8% to 9% appearing once. These sequences were also reported in another study, on yellow fever vaccine responses in identical twins.

Sequenced sample: memory (CD45RO+) T cells sorted from blood. These receptors originate from a woman in her late teens or twenties in good health.

In this sample, this clonotype turned up many times. The chain combines TRBV3-1 with TRBJ2-7; the match to TRBD1 covers 9 bases. The V gene end was trimmed by 3 bases and the J gene end by 6 bases; junction bases not matched to a gene: 3. CDR1 LGHDT and CDR2 YNNKEL come from the germline V gene (reference sequence). The CDR3 has 13 amino acids. CDR3 sequence (DNA): TGTGCCAGCAGCCAGGGACAGGGAGGCGAGCAGTACGTC. Its protein is CASSQGQGGEQYV.

This clonotype was counted ten times or more. The chain is built from TRBV6-1 and TRBJ2-3, with D unresolved. Germline assignment: CDR1 MNHNS and CDR2 SASEGT. The length of the CDR3 is 14 residues. With 2 bases removed from V and 13 bases from J, the gap between germline ends came to 19 bases. The chain's CDR3 is CASSERALNAAKYF. In DNA form, the CDR3 reads TGTGCCAGCAGTGAAAGGGCTCTTAACGCAGCGAAGTATTTT.